This TCR beta chain was found in a study of control samples from healthy donors and cancer patients. Germline V CDR1 and CDR2: MNHEY, SVGAGI. The CDR3 consists of 16 residues. V lost 0 bases and J 5 bases, leaving 13 bases between the germline ends. The protocol was immunoSEQ multiplex PCR, while the TCRdb copy is restricted to in-frame clones and leaves out a portion. The repertoire holds just under 60,000 clones, with 92% as singletons. The V call is TRBV6-5, the J call TRBJ1-4; D is unresolved. The specimen was PBMCs. The TCR was taken from a man between 35 and 55 years old with colorectal cancer. CDR3: CASSYSIGFPNEKLFF. CDR3 coding DNA: TGTGCCAGCAGTTACTCGATCGGGTTTCCAAATGAAAAACTGTTTTTT.